The rows below give T cell receptor beta chains drawn from one sample of a study of blood T cell repertoires in COVID-19. The data were produced by immunoSEQ multiplex PCR, yet TCRdb's version contains in-frame clones alone and is incomplete. The sample records around 170,000 clones, approximately 88% being singletons. Material for sequencing was peripheral blood. All receptors come from a woman in her thirties with acute or convalescent COVID-19. The CDR3 runs from the conserved cysteine through the conserved F or W. A D gene is named only where the DNA matches it firmly. Part of the rows lack a size; the others show once, few, many or a class for expanded clones.

TRBJ2-3 . . TRBV9 CASSVYGGRDFTDTQYF TGTGCCAGCAGCGTATACGGGGGTCGGGACTTCACAGATACGCAGTATTTT
TRBJ2-7 . . TRBV7-9 CASSLEGSSYEQYF TGTGCCAGCAGCTTGGAAGGGAGCTCCTACGAGCAGTACTTC
TRBJ2-5 TRBD2 . TRBV2 CASKMETGGPETQYF TGTGCCAGCAAGATGGAAACGGGAGGCCCAGAGACCCAGTACTTC
TRBJ1-4 TRBD1 . TRBV28 CASSPDRVDGNEKLFF TGTGCCAGCAGTCCCGACAGGGTTGATGGTAATGAAAAACTGTTTTTT
TRBJ1-5 . . TRBV6-6 CASSPKGLGQPQHF TGTGCCAGCAGTCCTAAGGGGCTCGGTCAGCCCCAGCATTTT
TRBJ1-3 TRBD1 . TRBV2 CASSGEEGAPGNTIYF TGTGCCAGCAGTGGGGAAGAGGGGGCGCCAGGAAACACCATATATTTT
TRBJ1-3 . . TRBV7-2 CASSLLLLNTIYF TGTGCCAGCAGCTTACTATTATTAAACACCATATATTTT
TRBJ2-1 . . TRBV6-5 CASSYGRRGPIFF TGTGCCAGCAGTTACGGCCGTAGGGGCCCCATCTTCTTC
TRBJ2-7 . . TRBV6-5 CASRGLRGEQYF TGTGCCAGCAGGGGTCTCAGAGGGGAGCAGTACTTC
TRBJ2-5 TRBD1 . TRBV5-4 CASSLLRGHGETQYF TGTGCCAGCAGTCTCCTCAGGGGGCACGGAGAGACCCAGTACTTC
TRBJ2-7 . few TRBV7-9 CASSPYPYDATYEQYF TGTGCCAGCAGCCCTTACCCGTACGATGCGACCTACGAGCAGTACTTC
TRBJ2-2 TRBD1 . TRBV11-2 CASSLGRDREPPTGELFF TGTGCCAGCAGCTTAGGCCGGGACAGGGAACCACCTACCGGGGAGCTGTTTTTT
TRBJ1-1 . . TRBV6-5 CASSTTGRAFF TGTGCCAGCAGTACCACAGGGAGAGCTTTCTTT
TRBJ1-4 . . TRBV2 CASKSPAPNEKLFF TGTGCCAGCAAGTCCCCAGCGCCTAATGAAAAACTGTTTTTT
TRBJ1-6 TRBD1 once TRBV7-2 CASSLWQGAGSPLHF TGTGCCAGCAGCTTATGGCAGGGGGCCGGTTCACCCCTCCACTTT
TRBJ2-7 TRBD1 . TRBV11-2 CASSGGQGEQYF TGTGCCAGCAGCGGAGGACAGGGGGAGCAGTACTTC
TRBJ1-5 . . TRBV28 CASRGGWSQPQHF TGTGCCAGCAGGGGTGGATGGAGTCAGCCCCAGCATTTT
TRBJ2-5 . . TRBV3-1/TRBV3-2 CASSRGPQETQYF TGTGCCAGCAGCCGAGGGCCCCAAGAGACCCAGTACTTC
TRBJ2-7 . . TRBV6-5 CASSQGWSLEQYF TGTGCCAGCAGTCAGGGGTGGTCGTTGGAGCAGTACTTC
TRBJ1-2 TRBD1 . TRBV12-5 CASGLETVLGTEQGYTF TGTGCTAGTGGTTTGGAGACGGTGTTGGGGACAGAGCAGGGCTACACCTTC
TRBJ1-2 TRBD1 . TRBV7-9 CASSYGTAYGYTF TGTGCCAGCAGTTACGGGACAGCCTATGGCTACACCTTC
TRBJ1-1 . . TRBV5-1 CASSSTDNTEAFF TGCGCCAGCAGCTCCACAGACAACACTGAAGCTTTCTTT
TRBJ2-2 . . TRBV9 CASKEGNTGELFF TGTGCCAGTAAAGAGGGTAACACCGGGGAGCTGTTTTTT
TRBJ1-2 . once TRBV2 CASSEGLGARRYTF TGTGCCAGCAGTGAAGGTCTGGGGGCGCGTCGCTACACCTTC